This T cell receptor beta chain comes out of a study of CD8 T cells in ankylosing spondylitis. Whole-study results and caveats: Enrichment of disease-linked clones was reportedly significant in matched ankylosing spondylitis synovial fluid. CD8+ cells made up the disease-linked clones, which were relatively rare in peripheral blood. Ankylosing spondylitis blood seemed to carry a telltale TCR beta motif made of roughly eight highly homologous variants.

This clonotype was observed a few times. Its antigen remains unknown. V lost 8 bases to trimming and J lost 2 bases; unmatched junction nucleotides: 6. The CDR3 length is 13 residues. Per the germline V gene, CDR1 is DFQATT and CDR2 is SNEGSKA (reference sequence). Preparation of TCR beta libraries was done by quantitative 5'-RACE with molecular barcodes. In TCRdb, the 5' RACE reads were re-called with MiXCR into one record per CDR3 protein. Of hundreds of thousands of distinct CDR3 sequences in the sample, around 25% were seen once. The receptor comes from a male donor with ankylosing spondylitis or in good health (not recorded which). The source material was blood, either unsorted or a sorted T cell fraction (not recorded which). The rearrangement joins TRBV20-1 to TRBJ2-5; 9 bases line up with TRBD2. The CDR3 here is CSSPTSGQETQYF. CDR3 nucleotide sequence: TGCAGTTCGCCGACTAGCGGACAAGAGACCCAGTACTTC.